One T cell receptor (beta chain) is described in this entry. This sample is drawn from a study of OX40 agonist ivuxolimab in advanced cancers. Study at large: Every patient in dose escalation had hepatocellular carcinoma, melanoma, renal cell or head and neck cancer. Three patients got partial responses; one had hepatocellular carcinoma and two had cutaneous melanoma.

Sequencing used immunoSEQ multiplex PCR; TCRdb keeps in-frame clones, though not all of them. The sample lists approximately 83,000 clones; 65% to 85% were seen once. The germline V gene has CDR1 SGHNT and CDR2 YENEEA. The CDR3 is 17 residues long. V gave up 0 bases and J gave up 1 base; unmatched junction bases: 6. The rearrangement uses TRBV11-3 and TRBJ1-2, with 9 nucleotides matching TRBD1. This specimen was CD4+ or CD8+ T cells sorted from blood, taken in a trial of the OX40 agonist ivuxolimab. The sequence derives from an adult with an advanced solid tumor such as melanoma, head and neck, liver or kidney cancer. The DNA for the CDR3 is TGTGCCAGCAGCTTAGACCCAGGACAGGGGAATAACTATGGCTACACCTTC. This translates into CASSLDPGQGNNYGYTF.